The clone carrying this T cell receptor beta chain was found once. Its antigen is not identified. TCRdb's copy holds only in-frame clones and misses some; the assay was immunoSEQ multiplex PCR. The sample shows some 38,000 clones, 75% to 85% of them seen only once. The sample is drawn from a study of a mutant IDH1 vaccine in newly diagnosed glioma. At the level of the study: Patients had received radiotherapy, temozolomide, or both previously, most receiving both.

Described time point: baseline, week 1 (first vaccination visit). The treatment here: pre-vaccination baseline after standard-of-care therapy. General study findings and limits: Vaccine-induced immune responses occurred in approximately 93% of patients. With respect to changes in top peripheral T cell clonotypes, pseudoprogression seemed unrelated.

This clonotype originated in a man between 40 and 49 years old with glioma. Some clones in this sample may be carry-over from other donors' samples. The sequencing used PBMCs, collected from a glioma patient treated with radiotherapy, temozolomide or both.

In DNA form, the CDR3 reads TGCAGCGTTGACCAAGAAGGGCCAGGGTTCGGAACTGAAGCTTTCTTT. Its translation is CSVDQEGPGFGTEAFF. The chain employs TRBV29-1 and TRBJ1-1, with D possibly being TRBD1 (5 bases). V was pared by 3 bases and J by 5 bases, with 22 bases between. Germline loops: CDR1 SQVTM, CDR2 ANQGSEA. This CDR3 region has 16 residues.